This is a list of T cell receptor beta chains from one sample in a study of regulatory T cells in long-lasting Graves disease. MiXCR, applied by TCRdb to the multiplex PCR reads, yields one record per CDR3 protein. The sample carries 400,000 to 500,000 distinct CDR3 sequences, around 17% recorded once. The same data also contributed to another study, on T cells in Graves' hyperthyroidism and ophthalmopathy.

Source: peripheral blood mononuclear cells (PBMCs), taken at new diagnosis, from a patient treated with antithyroid drugs. These receptors were obtained from a woman under 30 with Graves disease. Each CDR3 is given with its conserved first and last residue. The order of the fields is clone size, V gene, J gene, D gene, CDR3 protein, CDR3 DNA. A D gene is named only where the DNA matches it firmly. Expanded clones get a size class; other rows say once, few or many, or leave the size out.

size: many; V: TRBV3-1; J: TRBJ2-7; D: TRBD2; CDR3: CASSQGTSDSYEQYF; DNA: TGTGCCAGCAGCCAGGGGACTAGCGACTCCTACGAGCAGTACTTC
size: few; V: TRBV5-1; J: TRBJ1-2; D: .; CDR3: CASSLEGRLNYGYTF; DNA: TGCGCCAGCAGCTTGGAGGGGAGGCTTAACTATGGCTACACCTTC
size: few; V: TRBV3-1; J: TRBJ2-1; D: TRBD2; CDR3: CASSRHLAGTTSYNEQFF; DNA: TGTGCCAGCAGCCGCCACCTAGCGGGAACGACCTCCTACAATGAGCAGTTCTTC
size: once; V: TRBV3-1; J: TRBJ1-4; D: .; CDR3: CASSQEQGRGGEKLFF; DNA: TGTGCCAGCAGCCAAGAACAGGGCAGGGGAGGCGAAAAACTGTTTTTT
size: few; V: TRBV5-1; J: TRBJ2-3; D: TRBD2; CDR3: CASSPTGGPDTQYF; DNA: TGCGCCAGCAGCCCCACGGGGGGTCCAGATACGCAGTATTTT
size: many; V: TRBV6-1; J: TRBJ2-3; D: .; CDR3: CASSTGTSHTDTQYF; DNA: TGTGCCAGCAGTACCGGGACCTCTCACACAGATACGCAGTATTTT
size: .; V: TRBV14; J: TRBJ2-3; D: .; CDR3: CAGSQDIQGTDTQYF; DNA: TGTGCCGGCAGCCAAGATATCCAGGGCACAGATACGCAGTATTTT
size: many; V: TRBV7-9; J: TRBJ2-7; D: .; CDR3: CASIGRGYEQYF; DNA: TGTGCCAGCATCGGCAGGGGATACGAGCAGTACTTC
size: .; V: TRBV2; J: TRBJ2-2; D: TRBD2; CDR3: CASSPGGGSVAGELFF; DNA: TGTGCCAGCAGCCCAGGCGGCGGGAGTGTCGCCGGGGAGCTGTTTTTT
size: many; V: TRBV29-1; J: TRBJ1-1; D: TRBD1; CDR3: CSVAFVQGGTEAFF; DNA: TGCAGCGTTGCCTTCGTCCAGGGGGGGACTGAAGCTTTCTTT
size: many; V: TRBV6-1; J: TRBJ2-7; D: TRBD1; CDR3: CASRETGGNGEQYF; DNA: TGTGCCAGCAGGGAAACAGGGGGCAATGGCGAGCAGTACTTC
size: many; V: TRBV12-3/TRBV12-4; J: TRBJ2-1; D: .; CDR3: CASSHEPGHQNEQFF; DNA: TGTGCCAGCAGTCACGAACCGGGACACCAAAATGAGCAGTTCTTC
size: .; V: TRBV29-1; J: TRBJ1-2; D: .; CDR3: CSVEGLAMDYGYTF; DNA: TGCAGCGTTGAAGGGTTAGCGATGGACTATGGCTACACCTTC
size: many; V: TRBV28; J: TRBJ1-2; D: TRBD1; CDR3: CASSRTGQVNYGYTF; DNA: TGTGCCAGCAGTCGAACGGGACAGGTGAACTATGGCTACACCTTC
size: many; V: TRBV15; J: TRBJ2-5; D: TRBD2; CDR3: CATSSGWLAGVETQYF; DNA: TGTGCCACCAGCAGTGGGTGGCTAGCGGGAGTGGAGACCCAGTACTTC
size: few; V: TRBV19; J: TRBJ1-5; D: .; CDR3: CASKWVPNSDQPQHF; DNA: TGTGCCAGTAAGTGGGTTCCCAACAGCGATCAGCCCCAGCATTTT
size: few; V: TRBV20-1; J: TRBJ2-3; D: .; CDR3: CSARRVTDTQYF; DNA: TGCAGTGCGCGGAGAGTAACAGATACGCAGTATTTT
size: many; V: TRBV12-3/TRBV12-4; J: TRBJ1-3; D: .; CDR3: CASNKGTRGAGNTIYF; DNA: TGTGCCAGCAATAAAGGGACCAGGGGAGCAGGAAACACCATATATTTT
size: few; V: TRBV5-1; J: TRBJ2-3; D: .; CDR3: CASSSSGAGSSTDTQYF; DNA: TGCGCCAGCAGCTCATCCGGGGCGGGCTCAAGCACAGATACGCAGTATTTT
size: .; V: TRBV7-9; J: TRBJ2-7; D: .; CDR3: CASEHGGSYEQYF; DNA: TGTGCCAGCGAGCATGGGGGGTCCTACGAGCAGTACTTC
size: .; V: TRBV7-8; J: TRBJ2-1; D: TRBD1; CDR3: CASKLVPGQGAYNEQFF; DNA: TGTGCCAGCAAGCTCGTACCGGGACAGGGGGCCTACAATGAGCAGTTCTTC
size: many; V: TRBV12-3/TRBV12-4; J: TRBJ1-1; D: .; CDR3: CASRWDLGRRTEAFF; DNA: TGTGCCAGCAGATGGGACCTTGGCCGGCGGACTGAAGCTTTCTTT
size: .; V: TRBV7-2; J: TRBJ2-1; D: TRBD1; CDR3: CASTYRGDYNEQFF; DNA: TGTGCCAGCACCTACAGGGGAGACTACAATGAGCAGTTCTTC